A single sample is the source of the 6 T cell receptor beta chains below, sequenced in a study of cytomegalovirus exposure and HLA in healthy donors. This PCR relied on a set of 60 Vbeta primers and 13 Jbeta primers. TCRdb's copy holds only in-frame clones and misses some; the assay was immunoSEQ multiplex PCR. Among about 110,000 clones listed, approximately 82% were seen once. The specimen sequenced was PBMCs. Receptors originate from a young man in good health and CMV-seropositive.

The V and J genes are TRBV11-2 and TRBJ2-3; 9 bases line up with TRBD2. Looked up from germline, CDR1 is SGHAT and CDR2 is FQNNGV. There are 16 residues in the CDR3. With 4 bases clipped from V and 1 base from J, the junction kept 6 bases outside the gene matches. CDR3 protein: CASSSELAGGTDTQYF. The CDR3 DNA is TGTGCCAGCAGCTCGGAGTTAGCGGGGGGCACAGATACGCAGTATTTT. Looking up the rest from reference TRBV11-2 and TRBJ2-3 gives the full variable domain: EAGVAQSPRYKIIEKRQSVAFWCNPISGHATLYWYQQILGQGPKLLIQFQNNGVVDDSQLPKDRFSAERLKGVDSTLKIQPAKLEDSAVYLCASSSELAGGTDTQYFGPGTRLTVL.

This clone was counted only a few times. The genes are TRBV5-1 and TRBJ2-7, with a possible D match to TRBD1 (6 bases). CDR3 length equals 16 residues. V was clipped by 1 base and J by 6 bases, with 20 bases between them. Germline CDR1 and CDR2: SGHRS and YFSETQ. The CDR3 coding sequence is TGCGCCAGCAGCTTGAAATACAGGGCATCCTTCCTCGAGCAGTACTTC. Translating gives CASSLKYRASFLEQYF.

The chain combines TRBV28 with TRBJ1-2, with unresolved D. The CDR3 runs 11 residues. V was pared by 6 bases and J by 5 bases, with 7 bases between. Per the germline V gene, CDR1 is MDHEN and CDR2 is SYDVKM. CDR3 DNA: TGTGCCAGCAGAGCCGATTATGGCTACACCTTC. Translated: CASRADYGYTF.

This clone has only a few counts. The V call is TRBV10-1, the J call TRBJ1-3, with D possibly TRBD1 on 5 matching bases. The CDR3 has 14 amino acids. CDR1 WNHNN and CDR2 SYGVQD come from the germline V gene (reference sequence). V was shortened by 2 bases and J by 3 bases, with 8 bases between the two germline ends. The chain's CDR3 is CASSEAGNGNTIYF. CDR3 DNA: TGCGCCAGCAGTGAGGCAGGGAATGGAAACACCATATATTTT.

The rearrangement uses TRBV4-3 and TRBJ2-5; maybe TRBD2 (6 bases). Per germline, CDR1 LGHNA and CDR2 YSLEER. With 3 bases removed from V and 4 bases from J, the gap between germline ends came to 18 bases. The CDR3 has 16 residues. CDR3 nucleotides: TGCGCCAGCAGCCAGTCCGAGCACGGAGCGGGAGAGACCCAGTACTTC. It specifies CASSQSEHGAGETQYF.

DNA of the CDR3: TGTGCCAGCAGTCTAACCACCCCAGGGGACTACGAGCAGTACTTC. This translates into CASSLTTPGDYEQYF. The chain employs TRBV6-1 and TRBJ2-7; perhaps TRBD1 as D (6 bases). The V end was cut by 5 bases, the J end by 3 bases, with 17 bases between. The CDR3 sequence is 15 residues long. Germline V gene sequence: CDR1 MNHNS, CDR2 SASEGT.